The clone carrying this T cell receptor (beta chain) was found once. Its specificity is not known. The CDR3 is made up of 15 amino acids. The germline gives CDR1 LGHDT, CDR2 YNNKEL (reference sequence). With 4 bases removed from V and 8 bases from J, the gap between germline ends came to 20 bases. The record originates from a study of T cell responses to AZD1222 COVID-19 vaccine. As for the study in general: Second-dose groups at about 4 or about 12 weeks were pooled.

Findings and caveats of the study: Vaccination with two AZD1222 doses was followed by a rise in Spike-specific TCR breadth and depth. Clonal diversity was possibly underestimated, and white British individuals and females predominated among donors. It was only a handful of AZD1222 recipients who were seropositive at baseline.

This table comes from immunoSEQ multiplex PCR, and its TCRdb copy is limited to in-frame clones, with some not included. The sample has some 99,000 clones, 88% seen once. Here the sequenced sample was peripheral blood, taken on day 0 of AZD1222 vaccination. The TCR originated in an adult in good health. This sequence joins TRBV3-1 (or the pseudogene TRBV3-2) and TRBJ1-2; D not resolved. The CDR3 protein is CASSPLMEGIWGYTF. Written as DNA, the CDR3 is TGTGCCAGCAGCCCCCTAATGGAAGGGATCTGGGGCTACACCTTC.